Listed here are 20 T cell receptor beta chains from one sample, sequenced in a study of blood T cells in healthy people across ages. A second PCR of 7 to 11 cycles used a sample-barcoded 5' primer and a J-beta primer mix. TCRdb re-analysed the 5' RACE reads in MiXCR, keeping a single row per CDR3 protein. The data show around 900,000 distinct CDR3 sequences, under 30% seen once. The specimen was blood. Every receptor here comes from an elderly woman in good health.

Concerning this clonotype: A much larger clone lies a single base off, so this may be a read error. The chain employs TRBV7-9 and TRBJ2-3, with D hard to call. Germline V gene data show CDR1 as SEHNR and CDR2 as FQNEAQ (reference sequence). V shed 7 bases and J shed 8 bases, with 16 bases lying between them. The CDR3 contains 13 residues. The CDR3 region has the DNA TGTGCCAGCACCTGGGGAAGTCCTGGTACGCAGTATTTT. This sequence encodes CASTWGSPGTQYF.

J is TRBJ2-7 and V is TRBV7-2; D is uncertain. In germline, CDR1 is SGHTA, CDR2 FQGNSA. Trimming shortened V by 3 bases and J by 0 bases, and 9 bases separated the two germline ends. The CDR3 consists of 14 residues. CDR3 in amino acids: CASSFSSSSYEQYF. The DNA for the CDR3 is TGTGCCAGCAGCTTTAGTAGTAGCTCCTACGAGCAGTACTTC.

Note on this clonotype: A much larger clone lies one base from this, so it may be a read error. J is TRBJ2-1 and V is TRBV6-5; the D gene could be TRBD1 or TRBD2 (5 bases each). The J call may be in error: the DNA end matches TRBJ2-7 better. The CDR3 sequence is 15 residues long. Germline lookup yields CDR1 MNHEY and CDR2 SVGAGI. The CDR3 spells CASSRGSFSYNEQYF. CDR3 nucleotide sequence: TGTGCCAGTTCTCGGGGCTCCTTCTCCTACAATGAGCAGTACTTC.

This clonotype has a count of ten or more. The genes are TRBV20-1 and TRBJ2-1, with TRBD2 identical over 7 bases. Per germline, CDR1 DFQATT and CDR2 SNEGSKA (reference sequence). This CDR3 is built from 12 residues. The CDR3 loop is CRLATINNEQFF. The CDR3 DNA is TGCAGACTAGCGACAATAAACAATGAGCAGTTCTTC.

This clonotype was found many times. The CDR3 protein is CASSLNWGKITTDTQYF. CDR3 coding DNA: TGTGCCAGCTCCCTAAACTGGGGGAAAATTACCACAGATACGCAGTATTTT. The J gene is TRBJ2-3, the V gene TRBV18, with D possibly being TRBD1 or TRBD2 (5 bases each). Trimming took off 6 bases at V and 2 bases at J, with 21 bases between the two ends. The CDR3 consists of 17 residues. CDR1 and CDR2 from the germline V gene are KGHSH and LQKENI. The whole variable domain, filled in from reference TRBV18 and TRBJ2-3, reads NAGVMQNPRHLVRRRGQEARLRCSPMKGHSHVYWYRQLPEEGLKFMVYLQKENIIDESGMPKERFSAEFPKEGPSILRIQQVVRGDSAAYFCASSLNWGKITTDTQYFGPGTRLTVL.

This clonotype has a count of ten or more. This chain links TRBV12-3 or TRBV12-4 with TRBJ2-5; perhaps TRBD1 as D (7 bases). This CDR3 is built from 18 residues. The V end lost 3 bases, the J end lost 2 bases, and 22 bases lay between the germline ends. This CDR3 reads CASSFSFGRQGGQETQYF. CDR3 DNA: TGTGCCAGCAGTTTTTCGTTTGGTAGGCAGGGGGGTCAAGAGACCCAGTACTTC.

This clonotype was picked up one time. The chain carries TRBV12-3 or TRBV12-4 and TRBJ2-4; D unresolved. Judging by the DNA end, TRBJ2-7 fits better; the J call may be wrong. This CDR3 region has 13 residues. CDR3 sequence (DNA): TGTGCCAGCGCCATGACGCTAACCTACGAGCAGTACTTC. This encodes CASAMTLTYEQYF.

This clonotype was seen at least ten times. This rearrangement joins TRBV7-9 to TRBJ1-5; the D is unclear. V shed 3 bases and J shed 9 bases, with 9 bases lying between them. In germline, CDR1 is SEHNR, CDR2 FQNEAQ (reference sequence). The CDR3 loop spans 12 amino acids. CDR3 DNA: TGTGCCAGCAGCTTGGACGAGCCGCCCCAGCATTTT. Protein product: CASSLDEPPQHF.

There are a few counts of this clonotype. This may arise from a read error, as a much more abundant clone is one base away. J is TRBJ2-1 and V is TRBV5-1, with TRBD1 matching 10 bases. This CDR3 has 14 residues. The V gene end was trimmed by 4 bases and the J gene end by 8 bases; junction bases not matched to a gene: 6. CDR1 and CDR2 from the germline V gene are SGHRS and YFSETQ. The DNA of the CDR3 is TGCGCCAGCAGCGCCCGGACAGGGGGGGATGAGCAGTTCTTC. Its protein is CASSARTGGDEQFF.

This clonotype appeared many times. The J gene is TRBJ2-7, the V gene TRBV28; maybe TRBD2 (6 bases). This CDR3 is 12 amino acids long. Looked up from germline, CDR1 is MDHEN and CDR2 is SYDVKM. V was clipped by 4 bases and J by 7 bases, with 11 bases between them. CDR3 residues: CASSSGVREQYF. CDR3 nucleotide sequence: TGTGCCAGCAGTTCGGGGGTCCGGGAGCAGTACTTC.

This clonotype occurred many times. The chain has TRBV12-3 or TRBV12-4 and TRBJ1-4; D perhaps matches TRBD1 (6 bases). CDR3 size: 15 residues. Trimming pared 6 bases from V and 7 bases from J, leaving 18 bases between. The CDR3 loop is CASSLLQGRVEKLFF. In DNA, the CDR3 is TGTGCCAGCAGCCTATTACAGGGCAGGGTTGAAAAACTGTTTTTT.

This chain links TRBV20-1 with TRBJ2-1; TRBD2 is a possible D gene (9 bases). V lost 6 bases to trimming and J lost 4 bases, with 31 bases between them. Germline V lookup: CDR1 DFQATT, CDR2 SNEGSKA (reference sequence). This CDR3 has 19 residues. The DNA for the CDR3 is TGCAGTGCCAAGGACCCAGGGGGCAAAGGGACTAGCAGATACAATGAGCAGTTCTTC. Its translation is CSAKDPGGKGTSRYNEQFF.

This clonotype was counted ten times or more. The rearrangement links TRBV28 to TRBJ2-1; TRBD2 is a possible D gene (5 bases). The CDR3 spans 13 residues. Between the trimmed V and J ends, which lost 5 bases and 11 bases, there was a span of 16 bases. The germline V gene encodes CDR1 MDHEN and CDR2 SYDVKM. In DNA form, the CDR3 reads TGTGCCAGCAGTAACCCTGACGGGGTTAAGCAGTTCTTC. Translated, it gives CASSNPDGVKQFF.

The CDR3 reads CASALGENQPQHF. CDR3 DNA sequence: TGTGCCAGCGCTCTGGGGGAAAATCAGCCCCAGCATTTT. V usage is TRBV28 and J usage is TRBJ1-5; tentatively, D is TRBD1 (5 bases). Germline CDR1 reads MDHEN; CDR2 reads SYDVKM. Trimming took 8 bases from V and 4 from J, leaving 12 bases between them. The CDR3 contains 13 residues.

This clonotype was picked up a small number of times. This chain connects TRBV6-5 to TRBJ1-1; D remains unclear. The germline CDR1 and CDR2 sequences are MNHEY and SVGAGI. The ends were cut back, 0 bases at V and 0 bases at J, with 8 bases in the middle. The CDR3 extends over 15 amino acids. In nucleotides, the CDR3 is TGTGCCAGCAGTTACTCGAGGCAGTTGAACACTGAAGCTTTCTTT. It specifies CASSYSRQLNTEAFF.

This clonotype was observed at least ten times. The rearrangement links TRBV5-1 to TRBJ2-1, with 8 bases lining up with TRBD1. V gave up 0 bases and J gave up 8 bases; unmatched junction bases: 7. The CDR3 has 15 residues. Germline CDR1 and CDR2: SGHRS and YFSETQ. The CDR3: CASSLGTGLGHEQFF. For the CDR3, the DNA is TGCGCCAGCAGCTTGGGGACAGGGCTGGGCCATGAGCAGTTCTTC.

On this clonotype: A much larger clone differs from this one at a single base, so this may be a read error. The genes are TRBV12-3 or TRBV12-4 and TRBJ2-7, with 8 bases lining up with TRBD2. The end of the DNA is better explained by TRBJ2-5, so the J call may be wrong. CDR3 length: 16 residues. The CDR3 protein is CASSFFAGGNQGTQYF. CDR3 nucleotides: TGTGCCAGCAGTTTTTTCGCGGGGGGAAACCAAGGGACCCAGTACTTC.

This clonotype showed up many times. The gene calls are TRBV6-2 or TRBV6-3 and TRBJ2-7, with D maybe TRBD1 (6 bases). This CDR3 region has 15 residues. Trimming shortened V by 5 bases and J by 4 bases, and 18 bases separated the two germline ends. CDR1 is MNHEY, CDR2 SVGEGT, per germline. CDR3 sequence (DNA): TGTGCCAGCAGTCTTTGGTCGTCTAGGGGGTACGAGCAGTACTTC. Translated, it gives CASSLWSSRGYEQYF.

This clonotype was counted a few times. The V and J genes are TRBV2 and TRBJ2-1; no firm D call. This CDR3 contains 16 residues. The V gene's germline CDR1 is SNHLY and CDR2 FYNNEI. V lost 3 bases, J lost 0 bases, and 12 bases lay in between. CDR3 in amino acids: CASSDTKPSSYNEQFF. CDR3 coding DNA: TGTGCCAGCAGTGATACTAAACCCTCCTCCTACAATGAGCAGTTCTTC.

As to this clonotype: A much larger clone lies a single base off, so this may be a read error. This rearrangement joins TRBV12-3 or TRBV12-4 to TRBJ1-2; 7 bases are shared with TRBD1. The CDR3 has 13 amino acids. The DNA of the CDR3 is TGTGCCAGCAGTTTCATGACAGGGAATGGCTACATCTTC. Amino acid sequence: CASSFMTGNGYIF.